The clone carrying this T cell receptor (beta chain) is judged medium-sized. This CDR3 is 12 amino acids long. V was trimmed by 5 bases and J by 6 bases, leaving 11 bases between them. Germline V gives CDR1 SGHNT, CDR2 YYREEE (reference sequence). Generated by immunoSEQ multiplex PCR, the TCRdb table keeps only in-frame clones and is missing some. The sample lists over 8,500 clones, 60% to 70% occurring once. This sample stems from a study of ipilimumab plus nivolumab after autologous stem cell transplantation. The sequencing here drew on PBMCs, taken in a trial of ipilimumab plus nivolumab as post-transplant consolidation. The chain joins TRBV5-4 to TRBJ1-2; unclear D gene. The sequence derives from a female donor with multiple myeloma. CDR3 nucleotide sequence: TGTGCCAGCAGGCGAGAGGACGATGGCTACACCTTC. This codes for CASRREDDGYTF.